These 32 T cell receptor beta chains came from one sample sequenced in a study of cytomegalovirus exposure and HLA in healthy donors. Some clones are missing from TCRdb's copy, which holds only in-frame ones; the method was immunoSEQ multiplex PCR. This table holds 150,000 to 200,000 clones, about 89% found once. The specimen sequenced was PBMCs. These receptors came from a woman younger than 35 in good health and CMV-seropositive.

The chain recombines TRBV19 with TRBJ2-7; TRBD1 might be the D (5 bases). The CDR3 is 14 amino acids. With 3 bases removed from V and 3 bases from J, the gap between germline ends came to 12 bases. Germline assignment: CDR1 LNHDA and CDR2 SQIVND (reference sequence). The CDR3 DNA reads as TGTGCCAGTAGTATCCAGGGCCCGCACTACGAGCAGTACTTC. Its protein product is CASSIQGPHYEQYF.

The rearrangement joins TRBV29-1 to TRBJ2-6; 7 nucleotides match TRBD1. V trimming: 6 bases; J trimming: 4 bases; junction bases outside the gene matches: 6. The germline gives CDR1 SQVTM, CDR2 ANQGSEA. CDR3 length equals 14 residues. Here the CDR3 DNA reads TGCAGCGTCGGACAGGTGCGGGGGGCCAACGTCCTGACTTTC. As protein: CSVGQVRGANVLTF.

The chain combines TRBV7-3 with TRBJ1-2; D remains unclear. CDR3 size: 15 residues. Germline values: CDR1 SGHTA, CDR2 FQGTGA. Deletions cut 5 bases from V and 3 bases from J, with 16 bases between. The CDR3 DNA reads as TGTGCCAGCAGCCCCGTTGGTCAGAGGGACTATGGCTACACCTTC. Translated, it gives CASSPVGQRDYGYTF.

The chain employs TRBV18 and TRBJ2-5; a possible D gene is TRBD1 (5 bases). The V gene lost 4 bases and the J gene lost 2 bases, with 11 bases spanning the gap. Germline-derived CDR1 and CDR2 are KGHSH and LQKENI. The CDR3 covers 14 residues. This chain's CDR3 is CASSQTARQETQYF. CDR3 DNA sequence: TGTGCCAGCTCACAGACAGCGAGACAAGAGACCCAGTACTTC.

The genes are TRBV19 and TRBJ2-5, with unresolved D. V was cut by 9 bases and J by 3 bases, with 14 bases left in between. This CDR3 spans 13 amino acids. Germline CDR1 is LNHDA and CDR2 is SQIVND (reference sequence). The CDR3 nucleotides read TGTGCCAGGCCACGGAGCCCCGAAGAGACCCAGTACTTC. It yields the protein CARPRSPEETQYF.

The chain carries TRBV19 and TRBJ2-7, with 8 bases that match TRBD1. Trimming at V came to 4 bases and at J to 6 bases, leaving 8 bases not matched to a gene. Per germline, CDR1 LNHDA and CDR2 SQIVND (reference sequence). CDR3 length: 14 residues. CDR3 amino acids: CASSTGQAKSEQYF. DNA for the CDR3: TGTGCCAGTAGTACGGGACAGGCGAAGAGCGAGCAGTACTTC.

This chain uses TRBV4-1 with TRBJ2-7; the D gene is possibly TRBD1 (6 bases). The germline V gene encodes CDR1 MGHRA and CDR2 YSYEKL. V was clipped by 4 bases and J by 3 bases, with 10 bases between them. The CDR3 sequence is 13 residues long. CDR3 region: CASSLRGGYEQYF. Written as DNA, the CDR3 is TGCGCCAGCAGCCTCAGAGGGGGCTACGAGCAGTACTTC.

The gene calls are TRBV7-9 and TRBJ1-2, with a tentative D call TRBD1 (6 bases). The germline V gene encodes CDR1 SEHNR and CDR2 FQNEAQ (reference sequence). The length of the CDR3 is 15 residues. Trimming removed 2 bases at V and 5 bases at J, with 15 bases between. DNA for the CDR3: TGTGCCAGCAGCTTAAGTAGGGGGTTACCTTATGGCTACACCTTC. It yields the protein CASSLSRGLPYGYTF.

V gene TRBV7-9 combines with J gene TRBJ1-3; no clear D. The germline gives CDR1 SEHNR, CDR2 FQNEAQ (reference sequence). The V gene lost 2 bases and the J gene lost 0 bases, with 8 bases spanning the gap. The CDR3 contains 15 residues. CDR3 protein: CASSLLASSGNTIYF. The CDR3 DNA reads as TGTGCCAGCAGCTTATTGGCCTCCTCTGGAAACACCATATATTTT.

This rearrangement joins TRBV5-4 to TRBJ2-3; D perhaps matches TRBD1 (5 bases). The CDR3 consists of 15 residues. Germline CDR1 and CDR2: SGHNT and YYREEE (reference sequence). V lost 4 bases and J 0 bases, leaving 12 bases between the germline ends. The chain's CDR3 is CASSPTGASTDTQYF. DNA for the CDR3: TGTGCCAGCAGCCCTACTGGGGCTAGCACAGATACGCAGTATTTT.

The chain recombines TRBV4-3 with TRBJ2-2, with 7 positions matching TRBD2. Germline CDR1 and CDR2: LGHNA and YSLEER. The CDR3 sequence is 17 residues long. The junction had 8 bases not matched to a gene; V was cut back by 0 bases and J by 4 bases. Written as DNA, the CDR3 is TGCGCCAGCAGCCAAGATGGCGCGGGAGACCTCACCGGGGAGCTGTTTTTT. Encoded protein: CASSQDGAGDLTGELFF.

This rearrangement joins TRBV6-5 to TRBJ1-5; a weak D match, TRBD1 (5 bases). V was clipped by 0 bases and J by 6 bases, with 12 bases between them. Germline V lookup: CDR1 MNHEY, CDR2 SVGAGI. This CDR3 is built from 15 residues. CDR3 loop: CASSYSSGNGQPQHF. Written as DNA, the CDR3 is TGTGCCAGCAGTTACTCGTCAGGGAACGGTCAGCCCCAGCATTTT.

The chain links TRBV5-4 to TRBJ1-2, with TRBD1 matching over 9 bases. The CDR3 is 14 residues long. The germline V gene encodes CDR1 SGHNT and CDR2 YYREEE (reference sequence). With 1 base clipped from V and 10 bases from J, the junction kept 8 bases outside the gene matches. This CDR3 is CASSLLQGAGYYTF. The DNA for the CDR3 is TGTGCCAGCAGCTTGTTACAGGGGGCCGGGTACTACACCTTC.

V and J are TRBV28 and TRBJ1-3, with 8 nucleotides matching TRBD1. The CDR3 contains 15 residues. Germline trimming cut 6 bases from V and 0 bases from J; bases unmatched to any gene: 4. In germline, CDR1 is MDHEN, CDR2 SYDVKM. CDR3 protein: CASSLTGVSGNTIYF. CDR3 DNA: TGTGCCAGCAGCCTGACAGGGGTCTCTGGAAACACCATATATTTT.

The chain uses TRBV7-7 and TRBJ2-6; D possibly corresponds to TRBD1 (5 bases). Between the trimmed V and J ends, which lost 5 bases and 0 bases, there was a span of 17 bases. The germline CDR1 and CDR2 sequences are SSHAT and FNYEAQ (reference sequence). This CDR3 has 18 amino acids. CDR3 in amino acids: CASSRPRQMSSGANVLTF. In DNA form, the CDR3 reads TGTGCCAGCAGCCGGCCGCGACAGATGAGCTCTGGGGCCAACGTCCTGACTTTC.

The V gene is TRBV9, the J gene TRBJ1-1; 9 nucleotides align to TRBD1. In germline, CDR1 is SGDLS, CDR2 YYNGEE. Germline trimming cut 4 bases from V and 4 bases from J; bases unmatched to any gene: 11. The CDR3 loop spans 16 amino acids. The CDR3 nucleotides read TGTGCCAGCAGCTTCCGGGACAGGGAGTACAGCACTGAAGCTTTCTTT. Translation: CASSFRDREYSTEAFF.

The V gene is TRBV9, the J gene TRBJ2-1; 10 bases align to TRBD2. The V segment lost 0 bases and the J segment 10 bases; nucleotides outside the gene matches: 13. CDR1 SGDLS and CDR2 YYNGEE come from the germline V gene. This CDR3 comprises 17 residues. The CDR3 DNA is TGTGCCAGCAGCGTAGCCAGCGGGAGGGCCCTCGGATTCGAGCAGTTCTTC. Translation gives CASSVASGRALGFEQFF.

This chain uses TRBV9 with TRBJ2-2; D is ambiguous. Germline V gene sequence: CDR1 SGDLS, CDR2 YYNGEE. Between the trimmed V and J ends, which lost 2 bases and 5 bases, there was a span of 16 bases. The length of the CDR3 is 16 residues. Here the CDR3 reads CASSVRLDDGTGELFF. The CDR3, as DNA: TGTGCCAGCAGCGTCCGACTCGATGATGGGACCGGGGAGCTGTTTTTT.

This chain joins TRBV5-4 and TRBJ2-1; TRBD1 matches 7 bases. Unmatched junction bases numbered 6, after V lost 4 bases and J lost 2 bases. This CDR3 has 15 amino acids. CDR1 is SGHNT, CDR2 YYREEE, per germline (reference sequence). CDR3 protein: CASSPPGQPYNEQFF. As DNA, the CDR3 is TGTGCCAGCAGCCCGCCGGGACAGCCCTACAATGAGCAGTTCTTC.

The V gene is TRBV6-7, the J gene TRBJ1-2; 7 bases map to TRBD1. TRBV6-7 falls under the ORF class, with uncertain function. The V gene end was trimmed by 2 bases and the J gene end by 4 bases; junction bases not matched to a gene: 1. The CDR3 spans 13 residues. CDR3 in DNA: TGTGCCAGCAGTTACGCAGGGGGCTATGGCTACACCTTC. It codes for CASSYAGGYGYTF.

The rearrangement links TRBV7-8 to TRBJ2-7; 9 bases align to TRBD1. CDR1 is SGHVS and CDR2 is FQNEAQ in the germline V gene. J lost 2 bases, V lost 5 bases, and 4 bases had no gene match. The CDR3 consists of 14 residues. Here the CDR3 reads CASSEDRGPYEQYF. The DNA for the CDR3 is TGTGCCAGCAGCGAGGACAGGGGACCCTACGAGCAGTACTTC. The full variable domain, with the rest looked up from reference TRBV7-8 and TRBJ2-7, is GAGVSQSPRYKVAKRGQDVALRCDPISGHVSLFWYQQALGQGPEFLTYFQNEAQLDKSGLPSDRFFAERPEGSVSTLKIQRTQQEDSAVYLCASSEDRGPYEQYFGPGTRLTVT.

This clone was counted only a few times. The chain uses TRBV5-1 and TRBJ2-7, with D perhaps TRBD2 (5 bases). There are 16 residues in the CDR3. CDR1 SGHRS and CDR2 YFSETQ come from the germline V gene. V lost 0 bases, J lost 5 bases, and 18 bases lay in between. This CDR3 is CASSLEGGQAADEQYF. As DNA, the CDR3 is TGCGCCAGCAGCTTGGAAGGAGGTCAGGCGGCCGACGAGCAGTACTTC.

This chain joins TRBV9 and TRBJ2-7, with 9 nucleotides matching TRBD2. V lost 4 bases and J lost 5; bases outside the gene matches: 13. The CDR3 runs 16 residues. Germline CDR1 is SGDLS and CDR2 is YYNGEE. The DNA for the CDR3 is TGTGCCAGCAGCCCACTCTCGGGGCGGGAGGGTGACGAGCAGTACTTC. Residues: CASSPLSGREGDEQYF.

This rearrangement joins TRBV13 to TRBJ1-1; TRBD1 matches at 8 bases. V shed 5 bases, J shed 1 base, and the junction held 6 bases outside the gene matches. Per germline, CDR1 PRHDT and CDR2 FYEKMQ (reference sequence). CDR3 length: 15 residues. CDR3 coding DNA: TGTGCCAGCAGCCCCGGACAGGGACAGAACACTGAAGCTTTCTTT. This sequence encodes CASSPGQGQNTEAFF.

This clone showed up just once. V and J are TRBV4-1 and TRBJ2-7; 9 nucleotides line up with TRBD1. The length of the CDR3 is 14 residues. J gave up 6 bases and V 4 bases, and 7 bases lay outside the gene matches. Looked up from germline, CDR1 is MGHRA and CDR2 is YSYEKL. In DNA, the CDR3 is TGCGCCAGCAGCCCGACAGGGGGGATGGGCGAGCAGTACTTC. It translates to CASSPTGGMGEQYF.

This chain connects TRBV2 to TRBJ2-4; the D gene is possibly TRBD2 (6 bases). The length of the CDR3 is 17 residues. Germline V CDR1 and CDR2: SNHLY, FYNNEI. Trimming removed 0 bases at V and 7 bases at J, with 19 bases between. This CDR3 reads CASSEARDRIYRNIQYF. In DNA, the CDR3 is TGTGCCAGCAGTGAAGCGCGGGACCGCATATACCGGAACATTCAGTACTTC.

This clone was recorded only once. The CDR3 DNA sequence: TGTGCCAGCAGCCCCGGGACTAGCGGGGGAAGGGGGGAGACCCAGTACTTC. It specifies CASSPGTSGGRGETQYF. This rearrangement joins TRBV9 to TRBJ2-5; 14 bases agree with TRBD2. V shed 4 bases, J shed 5 bases, and the junction held 10 bases outside the gene matches. The CDR3 spans 17 residues. CDR1 is SGDLS and CDR2 is YYNGEE in the germline V gene.

The rearrangement links TRBV11-3 to TRBJ1-1; the D is unclear. Germline assignment: CDR1 SGHNT and CDR2 YENEEA. V was shortened by 2 bases and J by 9 bases, with 13 bases between the two germline ends. The CDR3 runs to 13 residues. The CDR3 protein is CASSLYHREKAFF. DNA for the CDR3: TGTGCCAGCAGCTTATATCACAGAGAGAAAGCTTTCTTT.

The chain uses TRBV11-3 and TRBJ2-1; D is perhaps TRBD1 (5 bases). Per the germline V gene, CDR1 is SGHNT and CDR2 is YENEEA. V shed 1 base and J shed 10 bases, with 8 bases lying between them. The CDR3 runs 12 residues. This CDR3 reads CASSLGGREQFF. CDR3 DNA sequence: TGTGCCAGCAGCTTAGGGGGCCGGGAGCAGTTCTTC.

The CDR3 nucleotides read TGTGCCAGCACCCCCTCACTAGGTGGAGGCCACACTGAAGCTTTCTTT. This gives the protein CASTPSLGGGHTEAFF. V usage is TRBV6-6 and J usage is TRBJ1-1; D unclear. The germline V gene has CDR1 MNHNY and CDR2 SVGAGI (reference sequence). The V end lost 7 bases, the J end lost 3 bases, and 21 bases lay between the germline ends. This CDR3 is built from 16 residues.

The chain couples TRBV5-4 to TRBJ1-4; possible D gene TRBD1, 5 bases. The CDR3 extends over 15 amino acids. The ends were cut back, 4 bases at V and 5 bases at J, with 15 bases in the middle. The germline CDR1 and CDR2 sequences are SGHNT and YYREEE (reference sequence). The CDR3 coding sequence is TGTGCCAGCAGCATGGGGGAACAGGAAAATGAAAAACTGTTTTTT. As protein: CASSMGEQENEKLFF.

The chain recombines TRBV7-2 with TRBJ2-6; 9 nucleotides line up with TRBD1. Germline V gene sequence: CDR1 SGHTA, CDR2 FQGNSA. After removal of 4 bases from V and 0 bases from J, the junction contained 10 bases not matched to a gene. This CDR3 has 19 residues. For the CDR3, the DNA is TGTGCCAGCAGCTCACCTCGGACAGGGGCCCACTCTGGGGCCAACGTCCTGACTTTC. Protein sequence: CASSSPRTGAHSGANVLTF.